The T cell receptor (beta chain) under discussion was sequenced for a study of T-cell reconstitution after alpha-beta-depleted transplantation in children (dated by TCRdb to 2016 to 2018). About the full investigation: Using TCR repertoire profiling, the study followed T-cell immune reconstitution in a quantitative way in children after TCRalphabeta/CD19-depleted allogeneic hematopoietic cell transplantation.

The library came from PCR. Sequencing instrument: Illumina HiSeq 2500. To normalize quantification of the TCRbeta repertoire, the TCR libraries were built with molecular barcoding that relied on unique molecular identifiers. TCRdb reprocessing: public reads trimmed at Q25 with fastp, clones called with MiXCR, in-frame beta chains kept. A single entry per CDR3 protein holds the most common genes and DNA from its merged rows. The sample contains some 240,000 distinct CDR3 sequences, about 11% of them found a single time. The top ten clonotypes cover roughly 2.6% of the sample. The CDR3 starts with the cysteine, ends with the phenylalanine, and has 14 residues. CDR3 DNA is the only sequence kept; it has 42 bases, read in frame from the first base. For this chain, trimming is 4 bases at the V end and 0 bases at the J end, and the number of junction bases without a gene match is 2. This clonotype was detected ten times or more. It has no known antigen specificity. No clone much larger than this one lies a single base away; base qualities are absent.

The rearranged segments are TRBV12-3 or TRBV12-4 and TRBJ1-2; TRBD1 matches 7 bases in the middle. This material consisted of PBMCs from the stem cell graft donor, taken from the stem cell graft. This receptor was taken from a human donor who donated a stem cell graft to a child with acute lymphoblastic leukemia. The sequenced DNA: TGTGCCAGCAGTTGGACAGGCTCTAACTATGGCTACACCTTC. It translates to CASSWTGSNYGYTF.